This entry lists 8 T cell receptor beta chains sequenced from one sample in a study of cytomegalovirus exposure and HLA in healthy donors. TCRdb's copy holds only in-frame clones and misses some; the assay was immunoSEQ multiplex PCR. The sample holds 190,000 or so clones, roughly four fifths seen once. Sequencing was done on a sample of PBMCs. The receptor set was obtained from a woman under 30 in good health and CMV-seropositive.

The V and J genes are TRBV5-4 and TRBJ2-3; 9 bases agree with TRBD2. Germline CDR1 and CDR2: SGHNT and YYREEE (reference sequence). The V segment lost 0 bases and the J segment 3 bases; nucleotides outside the gene matches: 2. The CDR3 totals 15 residues. This chain's CDR3 is CASSLVLAGTDTQYF. The CDR3 DNA reads TGTGCCAGCAGCTTGGTCCTAGCGGGGACAGATACGCAGTATTTT.

V is TRBV11-2 and J is TRBJ2-5; 9 nucleotides align to TRBD1. Trimming cost V 3 bases and J 1 base; bases outside gene matches: 3. The CDR3 length is 15 residues. Looked up from germline, CDR1 is SGHAT and CDR2 is FQNNGV. The CDR3 here is CASSLGQGRQETQYF. The DNA for the CDR3 is TGTGCCAGCAGCTTGGGACAGGGCCGCCAAGAGACCCAGTACTTC.

The V and J genes are TRBV29-1 and TRBJ2-5; 11 nucleotides match TRBD2. This CDR3 has 15 amino acids. With V trimmed by 6 bases and J by 1 base, 7 bases remained unmatched. In germline, CDR1 is SQVTM, CDR2 ANQGSEA. CDR3 region: CSVLPGLAAQETQYF. As DNA, the CDR3 is TGCAGCGTCCTGCCGGGACTAGCGGCCCAAGAGACCCAGTACTTC. The whole variable domain, filled in from reference TRBV29-1 and TRBJ2-5, reads SAVISQKPSRDICQRGTSLTIQCQVDSQVTMMFWYRQQPGQSLTLIATANQGSEATYESGFVIDKFPISRPNLTFSTLTVSNMSPEDSSIYLCSVLPGLAAQETQYFGPGTRLLVL.

In this sample, this clone turned up many times. This sequence joins TRBV7-9 and TRBJ1-2; TRBD1 matches 7 bases. Germline V gene data show CDR1 as SEHNR and CDR2 as FQNEAQ (reference sequence). The CDR3 totals 13 residues. With 5 bases clipped from V and 6 bases from J, the junction kept 6 bases outside the gene matches. CDR3 sequence: CASSPPGGNGYTF. The CDR3 DNA is TGTGCCAGCAGCCCTCCAGGGGGGAATGGCTACACCTTC.

The chain combines TRBV6-5 with TRBJ2-1; 11 positions match TRBD2. Looked up from germline, CDR1 is MNHEY and CDR2 is SVGAGI. J gave up 3 bases and V 4 bases, and 2 bases lay outside the gene matches. The CDR3 runs 15 residues. The CDR3 loop is CASSSGTSGYNEQFF. CDR3 coding DNA: TGTGCCAGCAGTTCCGGGACTAGCGGCTACAATGAGCAGTTCTTC.

The chain carries TRBV9 and TRBJ2-5; TRBD2 matches 11 bases. The CDR3 contains 16 residues. The V and J ends lost 0 bases and 5 bases, in that order; junction bases with no gene match: 6. CDR1 and CDR2 (germline): SGDLS, YYNGEE. The CDR3 protein is CASSVVSGGALETQYF. The CDR3, as DNA: TGTGCCAGCAGCGTAGTTAGCGGGGGGGCTCTGGAGACCCAGTACTTC.

The rearrangement links TRBV6-5 to TRBJ2-2; TRBD2 matches 9 bases. CDR3 length: 13 residues. The V gene end was trimmed by 10 bases and the J gene end by 5 bases; junction bases not matched to a gene: 5. The germline V gene encodes CDR1 MNHEY and CDR2 SVGAGI. CDR3 DNA sequence: TGTGCCACTAGCGGGACTATAACCGGGGAGCTGTTTTTT. It codes for CATSGTITGELFF.

This clone has a count of ten or more. The chain is built from TRBV6-4 and TRBJ2-1, with 11 bases that match TRBD2. CDR3 size: 15 residues. The trim removed 5 bases at V and 3 bases at J, leaving 3 bases unmatched. CDR1 is MRHNA, CDR2 SNTAGT, per germline. This CDR3 is CASSTTSGDYNEQFF. The DNA for the CDR3 is TGTGCCAGCAGTACGACTAGCGGGGACTACAATGAGCAGTTCTTC.